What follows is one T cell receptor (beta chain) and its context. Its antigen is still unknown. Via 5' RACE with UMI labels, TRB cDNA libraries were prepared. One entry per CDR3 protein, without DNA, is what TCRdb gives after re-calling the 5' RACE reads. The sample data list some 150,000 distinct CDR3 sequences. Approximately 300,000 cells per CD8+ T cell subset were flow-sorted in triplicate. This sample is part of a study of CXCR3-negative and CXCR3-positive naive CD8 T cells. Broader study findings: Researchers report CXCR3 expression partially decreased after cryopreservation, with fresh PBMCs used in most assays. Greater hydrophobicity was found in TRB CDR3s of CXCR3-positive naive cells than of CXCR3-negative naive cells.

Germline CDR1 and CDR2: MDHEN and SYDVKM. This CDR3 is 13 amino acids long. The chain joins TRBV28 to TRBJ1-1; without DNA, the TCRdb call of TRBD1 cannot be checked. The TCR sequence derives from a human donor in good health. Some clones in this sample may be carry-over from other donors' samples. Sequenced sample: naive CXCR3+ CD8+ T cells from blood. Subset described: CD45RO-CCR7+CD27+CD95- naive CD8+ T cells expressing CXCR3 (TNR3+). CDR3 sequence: CASSWTGDTEAFF.